The 2 T cell receptor beta chains given below trace back to one sample, sequenced in a study of T cells in Graves' hyperthyroidism and ophthalmopathy. The source material, RNA transcripts, was used to amplify TCR beta CDR3 regions. When the TCR CDR3 underwent first-round RT-PCR, the HTBI primer set was used. TCRdb independently ran MiXCR on the multiplex PCR reads; one entry per CDR3 protein. The table shows approximately 690,000 distinct CDR3 sequences, with about 14% occurring only once. Sequences were obtained from blood. These receptors all stem from a woman aged 45-65 years with Graves' ophthalmopathy.

The CDR3 DNA follows: TGTGCCAGCAGCTTAGAGTCAGGGGACTATGGCTACACCTTC. Its protein is CASSLESGDYGYTF. V gene TRBV11-2 combines with J gene TRBJ1-2, with a weak D call TRBD1 (6 bases). Trimming shortened V by 0 bases and J by 3 bases, and 8 bases separated the two germline ends. Germline V gene data show CDR1 as SGHAT and CDR2 as FQNNGV. The CDR3 is made up of 14 amino acids.

The chain carries TRBV28 and TRBJ1-2; 7 nucleotides align to TRBD1. The ends lost 7 bases at V and 6 bases at J; junction bases unmatched: 8. The CDR3 has 13 residues. Germline values: CDR1 MDHEN, CDR2 SYDVKM. CDR3 loop: CASTWGQLNGYTF. The CDR3 nucleotides are TGTGCCAGCACATGGGGACAGCTCAATGGCTACACCTTC.